One and the same sample provided the 23 T cell receptor beta chains below, sequenced in a study of OX40 agonist ivuxolimab in advanced cancers. Sequencing used immunoSEQ multiplex PCR; TCRdb keeps in-frame clones, though not all of them. The data show 57,000 or so clones, roughly 86% seen once. Sample: CD4+ or CD8+ T cells sorted from blood, taken in a trial of the OX40 agonist ivuxolimab. The receptors here all came from an adult with an advanced solid tumor such as melanoma, head and neck, liver or kidney cancer.

This chain joins TRBV6-1 and TRBJ2-3; 7 nucleotides agree with TRBD1. Germline CDR1 and CDR2: MNHNS and SASEGT. Unmatched junction bases numbered 5, after V lost 3 bases and J lost 2 bases. The CDR3 has 15 amino acids. In DNA, the CDR3 is TGTGCCAGCAGTGATAGGGGACAGCCCACAGATACGCAGTATTTT. This sequence encodes CASSDRGQPTDTQYF.

V gene TRBV9 combines with J gene TRBJ1-5; D gene ambiguous. The CDR3 is 15 residues long. V lost 4 bases and J lost 7, with 18 bases in between. The germline gives CDR1 SGDLS, CDR2 YYNGEE. This CDR3 reads CASSPGLSRGQPQHF. The CDR3, as DNA: TGTGCCAGCAGCCCAGGACTGTCTCGGGGACAGCCCCAGCATTTT.

The V call is TRBV7-9, the J call TRBJ2-3; 9 bases map to TRBD2. V lost 5 bases and J lost 2; bases outside the gene matches: 14. This CDR3 has 18 amino acids. CDR1 and CDR2 (germline): SEHNR, FQNEAQ (reference sequence). The CDR3 region is CASSPIAGVRKHTDTQYF. CDR3 DNA: TGTGCCAGCAGCCCCATAGCGGGAGTGAGGAAACACACAGATACGCAGTATTTT.

This clone has only one observation. V is TRBV9 and J is TRBJ1-1; the match to TRBD1 covers 7 bases. CDR1 and CDR2 (germline): SGDLS, YYNGEE. The junction had 10 bases not matched to a gene; V was cut back by 7 bases and J by 4 bases. This CDR3 contains 14 residues. The CDR3 protein is CASGRDRAGTEAFF. For the CDR3, the DNA is TGTGCCAGCGGGAGGGACAGAGCAGGCACTGAAGCTTTCTTT.

The chain has TRBV9 and TRBJ2-1; possibly TRBD1 for D (6 bases). CDR3 length equals 14 residues. Deletions cut 0 bases from V and 6 bases from J, with 10 bases between. Germline assignment: CDR1 SGDLS and CDR2 YYNGEE. Here the CDR3 reads CASSVDRVGNEQFF. In DNA form, the CDR3 reads TGTGCCAGCAGCGTAGACAGGGTTGGCAATGAGCAGTTCTTC.

This clone was seen just once. The chain links TRBV9 to TRBJ1-3; TRBD1 might be the D (5 bases). CDR3 length: 14 amino acids. Germline V lookup: CDR1 SGDLS, CDR2 YYNGEE. Trimming removed 0 bases at V and 8 bases at J, with 12 bases between. CDR3 DNA: TGTGCCAGCAGCGTAGATTCGGGGGTTGACACCATATATTTT. Translation: CASSVDSGVDTIYF.

The V gene is TRBV30, the J gene TRBJ2-3; 9 bases fit TRBD2. V dropped 2 bases and J dropped 0; count of bases not matched to a gene: 6. This CDR3 is built from 16 residues. Looked up from germline, CDR1 is GTSNPN and CDR2 is SVGIG (reference sequence). The CDR3 DNA follows: TGTGCCTGGAGTCGAAGCGGGGGGCCTAGCACAGATACGCAGTATTTT. Encoded protein: CAWSRSGGPSTDTQYF.

J is TRBJ2-7 and V is TRBV18; D might be TRBD1 or TRBD2, each matching 6 bases. The CDR3 has 14 residues. V was clipped by 2 bases and J by 4 bases, with 12 bases between them. Germline V gene sequence: CDR1 KGHSH, CDR2 LQKENI. The CDR3 sequence is CASSPSRGEYEQYF. Here the CDR3 DNA reads TGTGCCAGCTCACCATCTAGGGGGGAATACGAGCAGTACTTC.

The chain joins TRBV7-2 to TRBJ1-5; D not resolved. V lost 0 bases to trimming and J lost 2 bases, with 8 bases between them. The germline CDR1 and CDR2 sequences are SGHTA and FQGNSA. CDR3 length equals 15 residues. The CDR3 DNA sequence: TGTGCCAGCAGCTTAGCGCGGCAGGGCAATCAGCCCCAGCATTTT. This codes for CASSLARQGNQPQHF.

This chain links TRBV11-1 with TRBJ1-1, with D possibly being TRBD1 (5 bases). Germline V gene data show CDR1 as SGHAT and CDR2 as FQDESV (reference sequence). This CDR3 comprises 19 residues. The ends were cut back, 0 bases at V and 2 bases at J, with 22 bases in the middle. CDR3 amino acids: CASSLAEGRRMGPNTEAFF. CDR3 in DNA: TGTGCCAGCAGCTTAGCGGAGGGGCGCCGTATGGGGCCAAACACTGAAGCTTTCTTT.

This rearrangement joins TRBV27 to TRBJ2-7; TRBD1 aligns across 9 bases. V was pared by 6 bases and J by 5 bases, with 8 bases of the junction left unmatched. The CDR3 covers 14 residues. Germline CDR1 MNHEY, CDR2 SMNVEV (reference sequence). In DNA, the CDR3 is TGTGCCAGCAGCTTAAACAGGGGGCTGGACGAGCAGTACTTC. It yields the protein CASSLNRGLDEQYF.

The rearrangement joins TRBV10-2 to TRBJ2-2, with 12 bases matching TRBD1. Germline CDR1 and CDR2: WSHSY and SAAADI. The J segment lost 4 bases and the V segment lost 7 bases, leaving 10 bases of the junction unmatched. CDR3 length: 17 amino acids. In nucleotides, the CDR3 is TGCGCCAGCAAGGCCCGGGGACAGGGGGCTTTCACCGGGGAGCTGTTTTTT. As protein: CASKARGQGAFTGELFF.

The chain carries TRBV7-8 and TRBJ1-1, with D possibly being TRBD1 (5 bases). Germline CDR1 reads SGHVS; CDR2 reads FQNEAQ. The germline V and J ends were trimmed by 0 bases and 0 bases, with 8 bases remaining between them. The CDR3 contains 15 residues. CDR3 amino acids: CASSLALGLNTEAFF. Here the CDR3 DNA reads TGTGCCAGCAGCTTAGCGTTGGGGCTGAACACTGAAGCTTTCTTT.

The chain recombines TRBV6-6 with TRBJ1-6; 7 nucleotides match TRBD1. V shed 6 bases, J shed 16 bases, and the junction held 9 bases outside the gene matches. CDR3 length: 12 residues. Germline lookup yields CDR1 MNHNY and CDR2 SVGAGI (reference sequence). CDR3: CASSLISGQLHF. The DNA of the CDR3 is TGTGCCAGCAGCCTAATTTCGGGACAGCTCCACTTT.

Only a few counts were recorded for this clone. The chain employs TRBV9 and TRBJ1-1; D is undetermined. Trimming left V 0 bases short and J 3 bases short, with 9 bases between. Germline V gene sequence: CDR1 SGDLS, CDR2 YYNGEE. The CDR3 is 14 amino acids. The CDR3 is CASSVVPGDTEAFF. CDR3 bases: TGTGCCAGCAGCGTAGTTCCCGGGGACACTGAAGCTTTCTTT.

CDR3 sequence: CASSPPGGIIYEQYF. CDR3 in DNA: TGTGCCAGCTCACCCCCCGGGGGGATCATTTACGAGCAGTACTTC. This rearrangement joins TRBV18 to TRBJ2-7; 7 bases align to TRBD2. CDR1 is KGHSH and CDR2 is LQKENI in the germline V gene. After removal of 3 bases from V and 4 bases from J, the junction contained 9 bases not matched to a gene. This CDR3 is 15 amino acids long.

This clone was seen just once. CDR3 residues: CASSLASGRANYGYTF. Here the CDR3 DNA reads TGCGCCAGCAGCTTGGCATCCGGACGAGCTAACTATGGCTACACCTTC. This chain joins TRBV5-1 and TRBJ1-2, with unresolved D. The CDR3 is made up of 16 amino acids. Deletions cut 0 bases from V and 0 bases from J, with 12 bases between. CDR1 SGHRS and CDR2 YFSETQ come from the germline V gene.

This chain joins TRBV27 and TRBJ1-5; TRBD1 is a possible D gene (6 bases). The germline V gene encodes CDR1 MNHEY and CDR2 SMNVEV (reference sequence). V gave up 6 bases and J gave up 2 bases, with 17 bases separating them. There are 16 residues in the CDR3. The CDR3 coding sequence is TGTGCCAGCAGACGTCAGGGGAGTTCGGGCAATCAGCCCCAGCATTTT. Its translation: CASRRQGSSGNQPQHF.

The gene calls are TRBV18 and TRBJ1-1; D is undetermined. Trimming shortened V by 5 bases and J by 1 base, and 11 bases separated the two germline ends. Germline CDR1 is KGHSH and CDR2 is LQKENI. The CDR3 covers 14 residues. The CDR3 region is CASSSDAGNTEAFF. The CDR3 nucleotides are TGTGCCAGCTCATCAGACGCCGGGAACACTGAAGCTTTCTTT.

V usage is TRBV9 and J usage is TRBJ2-2, with D maybe TRBD1 (6 bases). V dropped 1 base and J dropped 3 bases, with 16 bases sitting between them. Per germline, CDR1 SGDLS and CDR2 YYNGEE. The CDR3 totals 17 residues. The chain's CDR3 is CASSVTPRTADTGELFF. For the CDR3, the DNA is TGTGCCAGCAGCGTAACGCCCCGGACAGCGGACACCGGGGAGCTGTTTTTT.

DNA for the CDR3: TGTGCCAGCAGTTTATCGTCCATTTCCCCCTACAATGAGCAGTTCTTC. Residues: CASSLSSISPYNEQFF. The genes are TRBV27 and TRBJ2-1; D unclear. Trimming pared 0 bases from V and 2 bases from J, leaving 11 bases between. Germline assignment: CDR1 MNHEY and CDR2 SMNVEV (reference sequence). The CDR3 spans 16 residues.

The V call is TRBV5-1, the J call TRBJ1-1; D uncertain. The CDR3 runs 12 residues. V was cut by 1 base and J by 4 bases, with 5 bases left in between. Germline CDR1 is SGHRS and CDR2 is YFSETQ. The CDR3 loop is CASSLPSTEAFF. Written as DNA, the CDR3 is TGCGCCAGCAGCTTGCCTAGCACTGAAGCTTTCTTT.

This CDR3 reads CASQVQGGSGNTIYF. CDR3 bases: TGTGCCAGCCAAGTTCAGGGGGGTTCTGGAAACACCATATATTTT. This sequence joins TRBV6-1 and TRBJ1-3; TRBD1 matches 7 bases. Germline CDR1 reads MNHNS; CDR2 reads SASEGT. J gave up 1 base and V 8 bases, and 8 bases lay outside the gene matches. The CDR3 covers 15 residues.